What follows describes a single T cell receptor beta chain. A much larger clone lies one base from this, so it may be a read error. This CDR3 contains 12 residues. From germline, CDR1 is MGHDK and CDR2 SYGVNS. V gave up 2 bases and J gave up 3 bases, with 4 bases separating them. This sample was included in a study of T cells in Graves' hyperthyroidism and ophthalmopathy. Whole-study context: Sampling of peripheral blood happened at initial diagnosis, prior to any treatment.

There were TCR beta CDR3 regions amplified from RNA transcripts. HTBI primers were employed in a first-round RT-PCR of the TCR CDR3. TCRdb re-analysed the multiplex PCR reads in MiXCR, keeping a single row per CDR3 protein. The profile shows about 620,000 distinct CDR3 sequences, 15% to 20% of them singletons. The receptor comes from a woman aged 25 to 39 with Graves' hyperthyroidism. Sequenced input: blood. The chain combines TRBV25-1 with TRBJ1-1; D remains ambiguous. The chain's CDR3 is CASSEDDTEAFF. Here the CDR3 DNA reads TGTGCCAGCAGTGAAGATGACACTGAAGCTTTCTTT.